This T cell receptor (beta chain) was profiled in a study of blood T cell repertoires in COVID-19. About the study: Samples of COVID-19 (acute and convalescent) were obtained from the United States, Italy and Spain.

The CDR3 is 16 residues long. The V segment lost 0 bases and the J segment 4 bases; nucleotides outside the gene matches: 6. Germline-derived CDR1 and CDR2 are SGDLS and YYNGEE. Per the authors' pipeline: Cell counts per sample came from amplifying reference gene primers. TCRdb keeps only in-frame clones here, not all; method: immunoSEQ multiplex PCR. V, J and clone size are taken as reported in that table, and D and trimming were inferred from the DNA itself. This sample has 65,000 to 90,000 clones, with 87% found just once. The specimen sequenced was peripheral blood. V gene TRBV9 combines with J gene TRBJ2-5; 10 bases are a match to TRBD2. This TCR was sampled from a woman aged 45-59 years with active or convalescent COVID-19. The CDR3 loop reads CASSVVGLATGETQYF. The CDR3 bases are TGTGCCAGCAGCGTAGTGGGACTAGCGACGGGAGAGACCCAGTACTTC.